These T cell receptor beta chains were read from a single sample in a study of OX40 agonist ivuxolimab in advanced cancers. The protocol was immunoSEQ multiplex PCR, while the TCRdb copy is restricted to in-frame clones and leaves out a portion. The table lists 74,000 or so clones, 70% to 90% of them singletons, with 2% to 2.5% in the top ten. The specimen comprised CD4+ or CD8+ T cells sorted from blood, sampled in a trial of the OX40 agonist ivuxolimab. The receptor set was obtained from an adult with an advanced solid tumor such as melanoma, head and neck, liver or kidney cancer. Both conserved end residues are trimmed from each CDR3. D genes are given only for firm matches. The size of a clone is reported for some rows only, either as once, few or many, or as a class for expanded clones.

v_call,j_call,d_call,clone_size,cdr3_length,cdr3_aa
TRBV6-4,TRBJ1-5,TRBD1,.,13,ASSPGQGSNQPQH
TRBV4-2,TRBJ2-2,TRBD1,.,14,ASSQADRGPTGELF
TRBV5-1,TRBJ2-3,.,.,12,ASSRGASTDTQY
TRBV4-1,TRBJ1-5,.,.,11,ASSQDEWQPQH
TRBV7-6,TRBJ2-1,.,.,11,ASSPQLAHEQF
TRBV28,TRBJ2-3,TRBD1,.,15,ASRRTGLPPGTDTQY
TRBV4-1,TRBJ1-2,.,.,13,ASSQDAGSDYGYT
TRBV11-1,TRBJ2-3,.,few,13,ASSFGVGYTDTQY
TRBV5-4,TRBJ2-7,.,.,12,ASSLEVSSYEQY
TRBV9,TRBJ2-4,TRBD1,.,13,ASSPGQGASNIQY
TRBV28,TRBJ1-2,.,.,12,ASSLLDRNYGYT
TRBV6-5,TRBJ1-3,.,.,13,ASSYDISSGNTIY
TRBV7-9,TRBJ2-2,.,.,14,ASSLAGGENTGELF
TRBV7-3,TRBJ1-3,TRBD1,.,13,ASSLTGSSGNTIY
TRBV28,TRBJ2-3,.,.,14,ASSLLGGTSTDTQY
TRBV5-6,TRBJ2-5,TRBD2,.,13,ASSLRRGALETQY
TRBV7-3,TRBJ2-1,.,.,11,ASSSTAAGEQF
TRBV19,TRBJ1-1,TRBD1,.,14,ASSIRTGVTNTEAF
TRBV5-1,TRBJ2-3,TRBD1,.,15,ASSSLQGSLGTDTQY
TRBV7-3,TRBJ2-1,TRBD2,once,14,ASAKLREGAGNEQF
TRBV18,TRBJ2-5,.,.,13,ASSPPGGTQETQY
TRBV29-1,TRBJ1-2,.,.,9,SVVGVRGYT
TRBV7-2,TRBJ1-1,.,.,11,ASSYLSGAEAF
TRBV5-1,TRBJ2-1,.,.,13,ASSLAGIGGYEQF
TRBV11-2,TRBJ2-7,TRBD2,.,14,ASSFGVASGKYEQY
TRBV28,TRBJ1-4,TRBD1,.,14,ASSPKPGQGSEKLF
TRBV18,TRBJ1-4,.,.,12,ASSDGPRNEKLF
TRBV5-1,TRBJ1-1,TRBD1,.,13,ASSLLTGVNTEAF
TRBV12-1,TRBJ2-1,.,.,15,ASSLGRGPSSYNEQF
TRBV6-6,TRBJ2-3,.,.,11,ASSYSNTDTQY
TRBV5-6,TRBJ2-1,TRBD2,.,13,ASSLGLAGYNEQF
TRBV7-8,TRBJ1-2,.,.,12,ASSPDWILRGYT
TRBV19,TRBJ1-1,.,.,12,ASSIKPEGTEAF
TRBV10-3,TRBJ2-7,TRBD2,.,11,ATLASGSYEQY
TRBV5-1,TRBJ2-3,.,.,11,ASSWGSTDTQY
TRBV6-6,TRBJ2-6,.,.,13,ASRVGWPGANVLT
TRBV2,TRBJ2-3,.,few,11,ASSEGGRDTQY
TRBV19,TRBJ1-2,.,.,13,ASSIGTGLSAGYT
TRBV28,TRBJ1-5,TRBD1,once,14,ASSLRQGDFNQPQH
TRBV19,TRBJ2-1,.,.,10,ASSDRELEQF
TRBV2,TRBJ1-1,TRBD1,.,12,ASRKGTGVTEAF
TRBV29-1,TRBJ2-5,.,.,11,SVLTRGRETQY
TRBV7-2,TRBJ1-3,.,.,11,ASGRGLGNTIY
TRBV5-4,TRBJ1-4,TRBD1,.,12,ASSLGGTGEKLF
TRBV6-5,TRBJ1-4,.,.,14,ASSYSWRATNEKLF
TRBV10-3,TRBJ1-1,TRBD1,.,13,AISESGGQSTEAF
TRBV6-6,TRBJ1-4,.,.,9,ASNRDEKLF
TRBV29-1,TRBJ1-1,TRBD1,few,13,SGGRQGARYTEAF
TRBV19,TRBJ2-5,TRBD2,.,15,ASSPGLAGDYQETQY
TRBV6-4,TRBJ1-5,TRBD1,.,11,ASSLDRGQPQH
TRBV5-6,TRBJ1-3,.,.,15,ASSLVGPAGAGNTIY
TRBV28,TRBJ2-7,TRBD2,.,9,ASSLGGEQY
TRBV7-2,TRBJ2-3,.,.,13,ASSLGGALGDTQY
TRBV5-1,TRBJ2-7,TRBD2,once,12,ASSTGTSLYEQY
TRBV11-2,TRBJ1-4,TRBD1,.,13,ASSLAGQGSEKLF
TRBV7-3,TRBJ2-2,.,once,13,ASSPAGGGTGELF
TRBV7-6,TRBJ2-7,TRBD1,.,12,ASSLGVRGSEQY
TRBV2,TRBJ1-1,TRBD1,.,12,ASRPTGGLAEAF